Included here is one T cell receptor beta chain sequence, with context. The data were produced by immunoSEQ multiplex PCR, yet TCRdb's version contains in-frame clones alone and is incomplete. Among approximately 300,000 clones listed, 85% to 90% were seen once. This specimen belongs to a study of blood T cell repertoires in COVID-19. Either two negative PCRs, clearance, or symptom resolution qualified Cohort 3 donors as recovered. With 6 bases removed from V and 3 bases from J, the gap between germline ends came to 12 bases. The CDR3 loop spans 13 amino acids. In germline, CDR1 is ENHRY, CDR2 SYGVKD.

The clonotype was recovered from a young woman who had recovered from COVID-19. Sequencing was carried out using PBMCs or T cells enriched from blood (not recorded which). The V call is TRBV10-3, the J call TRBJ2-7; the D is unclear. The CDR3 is CAIRAEYDYEQYF. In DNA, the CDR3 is TGTGCCATCAGGGCGGAATACGACTACGAGCAGTACTTC.